A selection of T cell receptor beta chains follows, all from one sample in a study of beta chain features in type 1 diabetes. Sequenced by immunoSEQ multiplex PCR; TCRdb stores in-frame clones only, minus some. The sample consists of roughly 140,000 clones, under 13% of them appearing once. Sequencing input: central memory CD4+ T cells from blood. These receptors all stem from a young man with type 1 diabetes. CDR3s include the opening cysteine and the closing phenylalanine or tryptophan. Each record gives: CDR3 DNA, CDR3 protein, J gene, V gene, CDR3 length, clone size, D gene. A D gene is named only where the DNA matches it firmly. Where a row states a size, it is once, few, many or the class of an expanded clone; other rows omit it.

DNA: TGTGCCAGCAGCCACGCTAGAGGGAGTGCGTACTTC
CDR3: CASSHARGSAYF
J: TRBJ2-7
V: TRBV14
length: 12
size: few
D: NA

DNA: TGTGCCAGCACCAGACAGGGCACTGAAGCTTTCTTT
CDR3: CASTRQGTEAFF
J: TRBJ1-1
V: TRBV7-8
length: 12
size: NA
D: TRBD1

DNA: TGTGCCAGCAGATCTCAGGGGGGTGGAGGCTACACCTTC
CDR3: CASRSQGGGGYTF
J: TRBJ1-2
V: TRBV5-4
length: 13
size: NA
D: TRBD1

DNA: TGTGCCAGCAGCGGGGGAGCAGGGAGGTGGGCAGAGACCCAGTACTTC
CDR3: CASSGGAGRWAETQYF
J: TRBJ2-5
V: TRBV11-2
length: 16
size: NA
D: NA

DNA: TGTGCCAGCAGCCAATACCTCGGGGAGAACTCCTACAATGAGCAGTTCTTC
CDR3: CASSQYLGENSYNEQFF
J: TRBJ2-1
V: TRBV4-2
length: 17
size: few
D: NA

DNA: TGTGCCAGCAGTGAGCGCCTCGCCACTGAAGCTTTCTTT
CDR3: CASSERLATEAFF
J: TRBJ1-1
V: TRBV6-1
length: 13
size: once
D: NA

DNA: TGCGCCAGCAGCTTGGAGGGGGACTACGGGGCTTTCTTT
CDR3: CASSLEGDYGAFF
J: TRBJ1-1
V: TRBV5-1
length: 13
size: few
D: NA

DNA: TGCAGCGTTAGGGAGGGCAGTCAATACGAGCAGTACTTC
CDR3: CSVREGSQYEQYF
J: TRBJ2-7
V: TRBV29-1
length: 13
size: NA
D: TRBD2

DNA: TGTGCCAGCAGTTTAGACTATTTTTCCAATGAGCAGTTCTTC
CDR3: CASSLDYFSNEQFF
J: TRBJ2-1
V: TRBV27
length: 14
size: NA
D: NA

DNA: TGTGCCAGCAGTTTAGAGACCGGGGAGCTGTTTTTT
CDR3: CASSLETGELFF
J: TRBJ2-2
V: TRBV28
length: 12
size: NA
D: NA

DNA: TGTGCCAGTAGTCCGAGGACACGCTATGGCTACACCTTC
CDR3: CASSPRTRYGYTF
J: TRBJ1-2
V: TRBV19
length: 13
size: NA
D: NA

DNA: TGTGCCAGCAGCAAGTGGGGCGGTTCCGAGACCCAGTACTTC
CDR3: CASSKWGGSETQYF
J: TRBJ2-5
V: TRBV7-2
length: 14
size: NA
D: NA

DNA: TGTGCCTGGAGCGACAGGAGGAGCTACACCTTC
CDR3: CAWSDRRSYTF
J: TRBJ1-2
V: TRBV30
length: 11
size: few
D: NA

DNA: TGCGCCAGCAGCCAAGATAAGGTAGCGTACGAGCAGTACTTC
CDR3: CASSQDKVAYEQYF
J: TRBJ2-7
V: TRBV4-1
length: 14
size: few
D: NA

DNA: TGTGCCAGCCTTACTAGCGGGAGGCAAGAGACCCAGTACTTC
CDR3: CASLTSGRQETQYF
J: TRBJ2-5
V: TRBV28
length: 14
size: NA
D: TRBD2

DNA: TGCGCCAGCAGCCGGCTGGGACTAGAGGTCAATGAGCAGTTCTTC
CDR3: CASSRLGLEVNEQFF
J: TRBJ2-1
V: TRBV4-1
length: 15
size: NA
D: TRBD2

DNA: TGCAGCGCTAGACCGGGGGGGGTCGGGGGGTCGGCCCAGTACTTC
CDR3: CSARPGGVGGSAQYF
J: TRBJ2-5
V: TRBV29-1
length: 15
size: NA
D: TRBD2

DNA: TGTGCCAGCAGTCCGTGGGAGAGGGGGCGGAATGAGCAGTTCTTC
CDR3: CASSPWERGRNEQFF
J: TRBJ2-1
V: TRBV28
length: 15
size: NA
D: TRBD1

DNA: TGCAGCGTTAATCAGTGGGACAGGGACTCCTACGAGCAGTACTTC
CDR3: CSVNQWDRDSYEQYF
J: TRBJ2-7
V: TRBV29-1
length: 15
size: few
D: TRBD1

DNA: TGTGCCAGCAGTGGCGGGGGTTCGGGAGAGCGGGGCTACACCTTC
CDR3: CASSGGGSGERGYTF
J: TRBJ1-2
V: TRBV25-1
length: 15
size: few
D: NA

DNA: TGCAGCGTTGTTAAGACTAGCGGTTATACCGGGGAGCTGTTTTTT
CDR3: CSVVKTSGYTGELFF
J: TRBJ2-2
V: TRBV29-1
length: 15
size: few
D: TRBD2

DNA: TGTGCCAGCAGCCAACAGGACAGTCCCAATGAAAAACTGTTTTTT
CDR3: CASSQQDSPNEKLFF
J: TRBJ1-4
V: TRBV14
length: 15
size: NA
D: NA

DNA: TGTGCCAGCAGTTATGAGGGGGACAAGGATGGCTACACCTTC
CDR3: CASSYEGDKDGYTF
J: TRBJ1-2
V: TRBV27
length: 14
size: few
D: NA

DNA: TGTGCCAGCAGCCATCCCAGCGGGACGAGAGAGCAGTTCTTC
CDR3: CASSHPSGTREQFF
J: TRBJ2-1
V: TRBV4-2
length: 14
size: NA
D: TRBD2

DNA: TGTGCCATCCTTGTGCCGGGAGCTAGAGATACGCAGTATTTT
CDR3: CAILVPGARDTQYF
J: TRBJ2-3
V: TRBV10-3
length: 14
size: NA
D: NA

DNA: TGTGCCAGCAGTGACCAGAGCGGAAACATTCAGTACTTC
CDR3: CASSDQSGNIQYF
J: TRBJ2-4
V: TRBV6-4
length: 13
size: NA
D: NA

DNA: TGTGCCAGCAGTTTCCCAAGGACTAGCGGCAGCTCCTACGAGCAGTACTTC
CDR3: CASSFPRTSGSSYEQYF
J: TRBJ2-7
V: TRBV28
length: 17
size: NA
D: TRBD2

DNA: TGTGCCAGCAGTTTAAGGGACAGGGCGATTTACAATGAGCAGTTCTTC
CDR3: CASSLRDRAIYNEQFF
J: TRBJ2-1
V: TRBV27
length: 16
size: few
D: TRBD1

DNA: TGTGCCAGCAGCCCGCTGGGGGGGAGCTCCTACAATGAGCAGTTCTTC
CDR3: CASSPLGGSSYNEQFF
J: TRBJ2-1
V: TRBV7-3
length: 16
size: NA
D: TRBD2

DNA: TGTGCCATCAGTACCCAGGACTCCGGGCATGGCACCGGGGAGCTGTTTTTT
CDR3: CAISTQDSGHGTGELFF
J: TRBJ2-2
V: TRBV10-3
length: 17
size: NA
D: NA

DNA: TGTGCCAGCAGCTCCACAGGGGGCAGCACAGATACGCAGTATTTT
CDR3: CASSSTGGSTDTQYF
J: TRBJ2-3
V: TRBV5-4
length: 15
size: NA
D: TRBD1

DNA: TGCAGCGCGGGACAGGGGGATGAGCAGTTCTTC
CDR3: CSAGQGDEQFF
J: TRBJ2-1
V: TRBV29-1
length: 11
size: few
D: TRBD1

DNA: TGCGCCAGCAGCTTGAATGCGGGGCCGGGAACTGAAGCTTTCTTT
CDR3: CASSLNAGPGTEAFF
J: TRBJ1-1
V: TRBV5-1
length: 15
size: few
D: NA

DNA: TGCGCCAGCACAGAAACCGGGGACTATGGCTACACCTTC
CDR3: CASTETGDYGYTF
J: TRBJ1-2
V: TRBV5-1
length: 13
size: few
D: NA

DNA: TGTGCCAGCAGCCAAGGAGGACAGGGAAACACTGAAGCTTTCTTT
CDR3: CASSQGGQGNTEAFF
J: TRBJ1-1
V: TRBV7-9
length: 15
size: NA
D: TRBD1

DNA: TGTGCCAGCAGCCGACCGGGACAGGGGGAGTCCGGGGAGCTGTTTTTT
CDR3: CASSRPGQGESGELFF
J: TRBJ2-2
V: TRBV5-6
length: 16
size: NA
D: TRBD1

DNA: TGTGCCAGCAGGCTACAGGGGGCTCCCACCGGGGAGCTGTTTTTT
CDR3: CASRLQGAPTGELFF
J: TRBJ2-2
V: TRBV28
length: 15
size: NA
D: TRBD1

DNA: TGTGCCAGCAGCCTTGGGACTAGTGAATACAATGAGCAGTTCTTC
CDR3: CASSLGTSEYNEQFF
J: TRBJ2-1
V: TRBV4-2
length: 15
size: once
D: TRBD2

DNA: TGTGCCAGCAGTCAAGGGGGTTTTGGCACTGAAGCTTTCTTT
CDR3: CASSQGGFGTEAFF
J: TRBJ1-1
V: TRBV25-1
length: 14
size: NA
D: NA

DNA: TGTGCCAGCGACAAGGATGGAGGGTGGGCCTCTTATGGCTACACCTTC
CDR3: CASDKDGGWASYGYTF
J: TRBJ1-2
V: TRBV6-6
length: 16
size: NA
D: NA

DNA: TGTGCCAGTACCCGCTTCAGGGGGAAGGACACTGAAGCTTTCTTT
CDR3: CASTRFRGKDTEAFF
J: TRBJ1-1
V: TRBV19
length: 15
size: NA
D: TRBD1

DNA: TGTGCCTGGAGGAGATCGAGCTCCTACAATGAGCAGTTCTTC
CDR3: CAWRRSSSYNEQFF
J: TRBJ2-1
V: TRBV30
length: 14
size: NA
D: NA

DNA: TGCGCCAGCAGCATAAGGGGGCGCGACTATGGCTACACCTTC
CDR3: CASSIRGRDYGYTF
J: TRBJ1-2
V: TRBV5-1
length: 14
size: NA
D: TRBD1

DNA: TGTGCCTGGACGGGGGGGGCTACTGAAGCTTTCTTT
CDR3: CAWTGGATEAFF
J: TRBJ1-1
V: TRBV30
length: 12
size: NA
D: NA

DNA: TGTGCCAGCAGCGTTCTTGGGACTAGCGTAGAGCAGTTCTTC
CDR3: CASSVLGTSVEQFF
J: TRBJ2-1
V: TRBV9
length: 14
size: few
D: TRBD2